The 21 T cell receptor beta chains reported below all come from one sample, sequenced in a study of cytomegalovirus exposure and HLA in healthy donors (dated by TCRdb to about 2017). Library preparation used the immunoSEQ multiplex PCR assay. For the multiplex PCR, a mixture combining 60 forward primers for TCR Vbeta segments and 13 reverse primers for TCR Jbeta segments was used. TCRdb retrieved this table from immuneACCESS and kept in-frame rearrangements only. Not all clones are present; in checked studies, unresolved V genes account for under half, and no reason is known for the remainder. Counted in this sample were roughly 200,000 clones; roughly 85% of them appeared once. The ten largest clones add up to approximately 2.2% of the sample. Sample: PBMCs. The source is a woman aged 45-59 years in good health and CMV-seronegative.

The chain links TRBV28 to TRBJ2-3; tentative D call: TRBD2 (6 bases). The CDR3 covers 15 residues. The germline V gene encodes CDR1 MDHEN and CDR2 SYDVKM. V was cut by 7 bases and J by 2 bases, with 16 bases left in between. DNA for the CDR3: TGTGCCAGCATGGGCCGGGGGTCAGTCACAGATACGCAGTATTTT. Protein product: CASMGRGSVTDTQYF.

V and J are TRBV27 and TRBJ2-1, with 10 positions matching TRBD2. V was pared by 7 bases and J by 1 base, with 4 bases of the junction left unmatched. Germline CDR1 reads MNHEY; CDR2 reads SMNVEV (reference sequence). The CDR3 has 15 amino acids. The CDR3 spells CASTGAGGSYNEQFF. For the CDR3, the DNA is TGTGCCAGCACCGGAGCGGGAGGGTCCTACAATGAGCAGTTCTTC.

The rearrangement uses TRBV6-6 and TRBJ2-5; 8 bases line up with TRBD1. From germline, CDR1 is MNHNY and CDR2 SVGAGI (reference sequence). V was pared by 5 bases and J by 1 base, with 9 bases of the junction left unmatched. CDR3 size: 16 residues. In DNA form, the CDR3 reads TGTGCCAGCAGTCTACAGTGGACAGGGATCCAAGAGACCCAGTACTTC. The encoded protein is CASSLQWTGIQETQYF.

The genes are TRBV5-1 and TRBJ1-1; 7 nucleotides match TRBD1. V lost 4 bases to trimming and J lost 2 bases; unmatched junction nucleotides: 5. The germline CDR1 and CDR2 sequences are SGHRS and YFSETQ. The CDR3 covers 14 residues. The CDR3 DNA sequence: TGCGCCAGCAGCACTGGGACAGCAAACACTGAAGCTTTCTTT. Translating gives CASSTGTANTEAFF. Based on the CDR3 plus reference TRBV5-1 and TRBJ1-1, the full variable domain is KAGVTQTPRYLIKTRGQQVTLSCSPISGHRSVSWYQQTPGQGLQFLFEYFSETQRNKGNFPGRFSGRQFSNSRSEMNVSTLELGDSALYLCASSTGTANTEAFFGQGTRLTVV.

This clone was counted once. V and J are TRBV6-1 and TRBJ1-5, with a tentative D call TRBD1 (6 bases). CDR1 is MNHNS and CDR2 is SASEGT in the germline V gene. This CDR3 has 15 amino acids. The V and J ends lost 5 bases and 6 bases respectively, with 17 bases between them. CDR3 nucleotides: TGTGCCAGCAGTAAAGTTACAGGGAGGGGTCAGCCCCAGCATTTT. This codes for CASSKVTGRGQPQHF.

The CDR3 nucleotides read TGCAGCGTTGGGGACAAGTCGAGGACTAACTATGGCTACACCTTC. Amino acids: CSVGDKSRTNYGYTF. V is TRBV29-1 and J is TRBJ1-2; TRBD1 might be the D (6 bases). Deletions cut 4 bases from V and 0 bases from J, with 15 bases between. Germline V lookup: CDR1 SQVTM, CDR2 ANQGSEA. The CDR3 spans 15 residues.

The chain recombines TRBV5-1 with TRBJ2-3, with TRBD1 as a possible D gene (5 bases). Germline-derived CDR1 and CDR2 are SGHRS and YFSETQ. V gave up 0 bases and J gave up 5 bases, with 22 bases separating them. The CDR3 consists of 18 residues. CDR3 sequence: CASSLEHPKGIPRDTQYF. The CDR3 bases are TGCGCCAGCAGCTTGGAACATCCGAAGGGGATCCCGAGAGATACGCAGTATTTT.

In this sample, this clone turned up a few times. The chain combines TRBV4-1 with TRBJ1-1, with D uncertain. The germline V and J ends were trimmed by 2 bases and 1 base, with 11 bases remaining between them. This CDR3 region has 15 residues. Germline lookup yields CDR1 MGHRA and CDR2 YSYEKL. The CDR3 DNA reads as TGCGCCAGCAGCCAAACGCCCGGGAAGAACACTGAAGCTTTCTTT. Translated, it gives CASSQTPGKNTEAFF.

This sequence joins TRBV28 and TRBJ1-2; 8 bases agree with TRBD1. This CDR3 is built from 15 residues. The V segment lost 1 base and the J segment 0 bases; nucleotides outside the gene matches: 1. Per the germline V gene, CDR1 is MDHEN and CDR2 is SYDVKM. The CDR3 coding sequence is TGTGCCAGCAGTTTATCAGGGGGCCCTAACTATGGCTACACCTTC. Its protein product is CASSLSGGPNYGYTF.

V gene TRBV4-3 combines with J gene TRBJ1-3; 11 bases fit TRBD1. The ends lost 1 base at V and 0 bases at J; junction bases unmatched: 5. This CDR3 region has 18 residues. The germline CDR1 and CDR2 sequences are LGHNA and YSLEER. CDR3 region: CASSQGTGGFSSGNTIYF. Written as DNA, the CDR3 is TGCGCCAGCAGCCAAGGGACAGGGGGCTTTAGCTCTGGAAACACCATATATTTT.

The rearrangement joins TRBV19 to TRBJ2-5; D is perhaps TRBD1 (5 bases). The V gene lost 5 bases and the J gene lost 2 bases, with 18 bases spanning the gap. Germline V gene data show CDR1 as LNHDA and CDR2 as SQIVND (reference sequence). CDR3 length: 16 amino acids. The CDR3 DNA reads as TGTGCCAGTAGTGGGCAGGGATTTACTTATCAAGAGACCCAGTACTTC. Encoded protein: CASSGQGFTYQETQYF.

This clone was observed a single time. V usage is TRBV28 and J usage is TRBJ2-1, with 7 bases aligning to TRBD2. Germline V gene data show CDR1 as MDHEN and CDR2 as SYDVKM. The CDR3 length is 17 residues. The trim removed 5 bases at V and 8 bases at J, leaving 18 bases unmatched. Written as DNA, the CDR3 is TGTGCCAGCAGTAAGGCGCCGATGGGACTACCCGGGGATGAGCAGTTCTTC. This translates into CASSKAPMGLPGDEQFF.

The genes are TRBV9 and TRBJ2-3; D not certain. In germline, CDR1 is SGDLS, CDR2 YYNGEE. The CDR3 has 16 amino acids. Trimming pared 0 bases from V and 2 bases from J, leaving 13 bases between. DNA of the CDR3: TGTGCCAGCAGCGTAGCTCACGGTAGCCCCACAGATACGCAGTATTTT. Its translation: CASSVAHGSPTDTQYF.

J is TRBJ2-7 and V is TRBV9; 10 bases align to TRBD2. Germline CDR1 SGDLS, CDR2 YYNGEE. The CDR3 loop spans 18 amino acids. V lost 0 bases to trimming and J lost 5 bases; unmatched junction nucleotides: 14. The CDR3 DNA reads as TGTGCCAGCAGCGTAGGGCCAAGGAGTAGCGGGAGGTCCCACGAGCAGTACTTC. Its translation is CASSVGPRSSGRSHEQYF.

This clone was counted a single time. J is TRBJ2-1 and V is TRBV10-1; 11 bases are shared with TRBD2. This CDR3 has 15 amino acids. V trimming: 5 bases; J trimming: 8 bases; junction bases outside the gene matches: 8. Germline CDR1 WNHNN, CDR2 SYGVQD (reference sequence). CDR3 amino acids: CASSLTSGRGYEQFF. CDR3 DNA: TGCGCCAGCAGTCTCACTAGCGGGAGAGGCTATGAGCAGTTCTTC.

This sequence joins TRBV7-6 and TRBJ2-1, with 12 bases lining up with TRBD2. The CDR3 consists of 16 residues. The germline gives CDR1 SGHVS, CDR2 FNYEAQ. J was trimmed by 9 bases and V by 1 base; bases with no gene match: 7. The CDR3: CASSLGLAGGFGEQFF. The CDR3 nucleotides are TGTGCCAGCAGCTTAGGGCTAGCGGGAGGGTTCGGTGAGCAGTTCTTC.

The chain combines TRBV7-9 with TRBJ2-3; the D is unclear. The V gene lost 5 bases and the J gene lost 7 bases, with 13 bases spanning the gap. From germline, CDR1 is SEHNR and CDR2 FQNEAQ (reference sequence). This CDR3 is 13 amino acids long. CDR3 residues: CASSVTSTNTQYF. CDR3 DNA: TGTGCCAGCAGCGTAACGTCGACAAATACGCAGTATTTT.

The rearrangement uses TRBV5-1 and TRBJ1-6; TRBD1 agrees at 7 bases. This CDR3 comprises 15 residues. Germline-derived CDR1 and CDR2 are SGHRS and YFSETQ. Trimming cost V 5 bases and J 5 bases; bases outside gene matches: 7. The CDR3 loop reads CASRYGTDNNSPLHF. In DNA, the CDR3 is TGCGCCAGCAGGTACGGGACAGACAATAATTCACCCCTCCACTTT.

J is TRBJ1-5 and V is TRBV5-8; no clear D. This CDR3 is built from 18 residues. The germline V and J ends were trimmed by 1 base and 0 bases, with 17 bases remaining between them. CDR1 and CDR2 from the germline V gene are SGHTS and YDEGEE. The CDR3 region is CASSLTRVFVGSNQPQHF. DNA for the CDR3: TGTGCCAGCAGCTTGACTCGGGTTTTCGTCGGTAGCAATCAGCCCCAGCATTTT.

J is TRBJ1-3 and V is TRBV6-5; D gene unclear. Germline loops: CDR1 MNHEY, CDR2 SVGAGI. The V and J ends lost 6 bases and 4 bases respectively, with 10 bases between them. The CDR3 runs 13 residues. The CDR3 loop reads CASSTPQGNTIYF. CDR3 in DNA: TGTGCCAGCAGCACCCCGCAGGGAAACACCATATATTTT.

This clone occurred a few times. The J gene is TRBJ2-1, the V gene TRBV10-1; D not resolved. This CDR3 spans 16 amino acids. V dropped 3 bases and J dropped 6 bases, with 18 bases sitting between them. In germline, CDR1 is WNHNN, CDR2 SYGVQD (reference sequence). In nucleotides, the CDR3 is TGCGCCAGCAGTGACTCGAGCCCATTGTCATTCAATGAGCAGTTCTTC. This translates into CASSDSSPLSFNEQFF.